This T cell receptor (beta chain) is from a study of T cells in Graves' hyperthyroidism and ophthalmopathy. The CDR3 contains 12 residues. V lost 5 bases, J lost 6 bases, and 8 bases lay in between. From germline, CDR1 is SGHAT and CDR2 FQNNGV. This clonotype appeared many times. Amplification yielded TCR beta CDR3 regions, with RNA transcripts as the source. Primed by the HTBI set, a first-round RT-PCR was run on the TCR CDR3. TCRdb re-called the multiplex PCR reads through MiXCR, storing one row per CDR3 protein. The sample includes 270,000 or so distinct CDR3 sequences, roughly 15% seen only once; the top ten take 30%.

The rearrangement joins TRBV11-2 to TRBJ1-5; D not certain. Sequenced input: blood. The TCR comes from a woman aged 50 to 60 with Graves' hyperthyroidism that later progressed to Graves' ophthalmopathy. The CDR3 coding sequence is TGTGCCAGCAGCCACTTGGGTCAGCCCCAGCATTTT. Protein: CASSHLGQPQHF.